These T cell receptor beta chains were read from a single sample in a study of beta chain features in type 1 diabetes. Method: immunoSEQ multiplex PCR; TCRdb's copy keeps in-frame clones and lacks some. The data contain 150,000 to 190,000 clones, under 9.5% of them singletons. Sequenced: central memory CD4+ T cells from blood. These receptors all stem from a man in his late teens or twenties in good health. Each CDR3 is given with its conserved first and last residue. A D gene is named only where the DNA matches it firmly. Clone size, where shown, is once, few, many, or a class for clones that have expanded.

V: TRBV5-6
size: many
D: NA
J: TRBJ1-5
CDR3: CASSLDGRETQPQHF
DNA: TGTGCCAGCAGCTTGGATGGGAGGGAAACCCAGCCCCAGCATTTT

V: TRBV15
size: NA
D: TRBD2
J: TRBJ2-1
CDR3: CATSRPTSGSSNEQFF
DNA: TGTGCCACCAGCAGACCCACTAGCGGGAGCAGCAATGAGCAGTTCTTC

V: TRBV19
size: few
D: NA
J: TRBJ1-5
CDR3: CASSSGMAGQPQHF
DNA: TGTGCCAGTAGTTCGGGCATGGCGGGGCAGCCCCAGCATTTT

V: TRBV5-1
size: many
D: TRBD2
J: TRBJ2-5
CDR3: CASSLLGLAGEETQYF
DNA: TGCGCCAGCAGCTTGCTAGGACTAGCGGGAGAAGAGACCCAGTACTTC

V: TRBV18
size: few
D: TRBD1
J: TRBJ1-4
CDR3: CASSPNRGAEEKLFF
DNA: TGTGCCAGCTCCCCCAACAGGGGGGCAGAGGAAAAACTGTTTTTT

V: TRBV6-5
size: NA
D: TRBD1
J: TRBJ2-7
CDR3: CASGQGYEQYF
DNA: TGTGCCAGCGGACAGGGTTACGAGCAGTACTTC

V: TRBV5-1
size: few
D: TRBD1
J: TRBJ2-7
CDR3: CASSWGRQGGISSYEQYF
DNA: TGCGCCAGCAGCTGGGGCCGACAGGGGGGGATTTCCTCCTACGAGCAGTACTTC

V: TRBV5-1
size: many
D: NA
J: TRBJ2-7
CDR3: CASRVAPRAEQYF
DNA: TGCGCCAGCAGAGTTGCTCCGAGGGCCGAGCAGTACTTC

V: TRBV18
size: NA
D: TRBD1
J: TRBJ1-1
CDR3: CASSRRQGYTEAFF
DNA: TGTGCCAGCTCACGACGACAGGGGTACACTGAAGCTTTCTTT

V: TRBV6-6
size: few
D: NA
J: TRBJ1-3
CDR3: CATGGAMLGNTIYF
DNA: TGTGCCACGGGGGGGGCGATGCTTGGAAACACCATATATTTT

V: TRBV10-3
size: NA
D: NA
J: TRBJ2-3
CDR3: CASSNPGTPGRGDTQYF
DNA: TGTGCCAGCAGTAATCCCGGGACACCCGGCCGTGGAGATACGCAGTATTTT

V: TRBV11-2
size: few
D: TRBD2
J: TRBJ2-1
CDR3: CASSFVAGGYNEQFF
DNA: TGTGCCAGCAGCTTCGTAGCGGGGGGTTACAATGAGCAGTTCTTC

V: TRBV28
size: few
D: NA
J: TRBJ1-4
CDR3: CASSLRDRLFF
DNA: TGTGCCAGCAGCCTCCGGGATCGACTGTTTTTT

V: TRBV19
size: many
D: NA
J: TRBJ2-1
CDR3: CAIGRGSYNEQFF
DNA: TGTGCTATAGGACGGGGCTCCTACAATGAGCAGTTCTTC

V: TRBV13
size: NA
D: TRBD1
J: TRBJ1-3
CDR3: CASSLGLGQGSGNTIYF
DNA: TGTGCCAGCAGCTTAGGTCTAGGACAGGGATCAGGAAACACCATATATTTT

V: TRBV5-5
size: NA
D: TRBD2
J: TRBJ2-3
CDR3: CASSLLAGKDTQYF
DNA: TGTGCCAGCAGCTTACTAGCGGGGAAAGATACGCAGTATTTT

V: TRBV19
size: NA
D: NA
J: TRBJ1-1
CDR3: CASSLAENTEAFF
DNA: TGTGCCAGTAGCCTGGCAGAGAACACTGAAGCTTTCTTT

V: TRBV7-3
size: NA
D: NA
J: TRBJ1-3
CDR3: CASSLSPGAGNTIYF
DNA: TGTGCCAGCAGCTTATCTCCGGGGGCTGGAAACACCATATATTTT

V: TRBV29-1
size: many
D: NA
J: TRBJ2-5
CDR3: CSVERWRGRETQYF
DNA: TGCAGCGTTGAGAGGTGGAGGGGGCGGGAGACCCAGTACTTC

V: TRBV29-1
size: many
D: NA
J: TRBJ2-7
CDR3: CSARGLSYEQYF
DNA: TGCAGCGCTAGGGGCCTCTCCTACGAGCAGTACTTC

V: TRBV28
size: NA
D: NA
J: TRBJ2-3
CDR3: CASRDYPTDTQYF
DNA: TGTGCCAGCAGGGACTACCCCACAGATACGCAGTATTTT

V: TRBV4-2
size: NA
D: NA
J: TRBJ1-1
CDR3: CASSQDFQGGTEAFF
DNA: TGTGCCAGCAGCCAAGATTTCCAGGGAGGAACTGAAGCTTTCTTT

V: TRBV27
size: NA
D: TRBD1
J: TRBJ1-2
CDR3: CASSSTGAGSWGYTF
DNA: TGTGCCAGCAGTTCTACAGGGGCCGGATCATGGGGCTACACCTTC

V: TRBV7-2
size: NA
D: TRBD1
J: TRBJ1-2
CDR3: CASSLGGQGALYGYTF
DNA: TGTGCCAGCAGCTTAGGAGGACAGGGGGCCCTCTATGGCTACACCTTC

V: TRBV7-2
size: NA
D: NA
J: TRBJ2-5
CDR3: CASSRGETQYF
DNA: TGTGCCAGCAGCCGGGGGGAGACCCAGTACTTC

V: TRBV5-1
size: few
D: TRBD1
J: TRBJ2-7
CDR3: CASSWGTVSEQYF
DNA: TGCGCCAGCAGCTGGGGGACAGTTAGCGAGCAGTACTTC

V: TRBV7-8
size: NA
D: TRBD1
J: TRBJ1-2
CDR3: CASTGDRGRGGYTF
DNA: TGTGCCAGTACGGGCGACAGGGGGCGCGGTGGCTACACCTTC

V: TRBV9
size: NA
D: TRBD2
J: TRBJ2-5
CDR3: CASSLSPGRGETQYF
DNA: TGTGCCAGCAGCCTCAGCCCGGGGAGGGGAGAGACCCAGTACTTC

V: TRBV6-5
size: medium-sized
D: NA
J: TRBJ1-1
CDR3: CASIPDKHTEAFF
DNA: TGTGCCAGCATTCCCGACAAGCACACTGAAGCTTTCTTT

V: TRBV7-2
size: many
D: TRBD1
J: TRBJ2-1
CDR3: CASSPQGNEQFF
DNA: TGTGCCAGCAGCCCACAGGGGAATGAGCAGTTCTTC

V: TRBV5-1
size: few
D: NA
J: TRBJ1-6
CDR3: CASSTVAGLNSPLHF
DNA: TGCGCCAGCAGCACCGTGGCAGGGCTTAATTCACCCCTCCACTTT

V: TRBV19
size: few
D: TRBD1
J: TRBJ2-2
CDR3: CASLTGTGNTGELFF
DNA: TGTGCCAGTCTAACCGGGACAGGAAACACCGGGGAGCTGTTTTTT

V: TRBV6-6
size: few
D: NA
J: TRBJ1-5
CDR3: CASSFQGIVNQPQHF
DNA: TGTGCCAGCAGTTTCCAGGGGATTGTCAATCAGCCCCAGCATTTT

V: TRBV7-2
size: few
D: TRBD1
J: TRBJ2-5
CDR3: CASSPRDRGSETQYF
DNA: TGTGCCAGCAGCCCGAGGGACAGGGGCTCGGAGACCCAGTACTTC

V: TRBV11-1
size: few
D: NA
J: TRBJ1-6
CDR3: CASSLMRSSPLHF
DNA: TGTGCCAGCAGCTTAATGAGGAGTTCACCCCTCCACTTT

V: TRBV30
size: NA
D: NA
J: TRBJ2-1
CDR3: CAWNGGGEQFF
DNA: TGTGCCTGGAATGGGGGCGGTGAGCAGTTCTTC

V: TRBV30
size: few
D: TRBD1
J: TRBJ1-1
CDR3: CAWSVFDRVNTEAFF
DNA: TGTGCCTGGAGTGTATTTGACAGGGTGAACACTGAAGCTTTCTTT

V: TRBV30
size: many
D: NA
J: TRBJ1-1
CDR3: CAWSGGPLYTEAFF
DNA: TGTGCCTGGAGTGGAGGGCCCCTTTACACTGAAGCTTTCTTT

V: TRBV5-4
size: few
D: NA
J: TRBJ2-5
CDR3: CASSLEGGQEETQYF
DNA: TGTGCCAGCAGCTTGGAGGGGGGGCAAGAAGAGACCCAGTACTTC

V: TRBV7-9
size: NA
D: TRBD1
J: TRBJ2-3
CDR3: CASSLARDRGDTQYF
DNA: TGTGCCAGCAGCTTAGCGCGTGACAGGGGAGATACGCAGTATTTT

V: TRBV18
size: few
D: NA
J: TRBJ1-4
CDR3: CASSPSGWDEKLFF
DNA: TGTGCCAGCTCACCAAGCGGTTGGGATGAAAAACTGTTTTTT

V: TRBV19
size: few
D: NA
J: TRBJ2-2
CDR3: CASSARVVGELFF
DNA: TGTGCCAGTAGTGCCAGGGTAGTCGGGGAGCTGTTTTTT

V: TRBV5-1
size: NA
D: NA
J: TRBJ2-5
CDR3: CASCDTGQETQYF
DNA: TGCGCCAGCTGTGACACAGGCCAAGAGACCCAGTACTTC

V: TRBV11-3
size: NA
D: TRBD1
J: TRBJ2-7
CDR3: CASSPGQLSYEQYF
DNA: TGTGCCAGCAGCCCGGGACAGTTATCCTACGAGCAGTACTTC

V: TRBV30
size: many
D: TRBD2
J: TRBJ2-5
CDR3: CAWNQGLGETQYF
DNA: TGTGCCTGGAACCAGGGACTAGGAGAGACCCAGTACTTC

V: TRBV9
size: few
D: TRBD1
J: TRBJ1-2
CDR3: CASSAGTGDYGYTF
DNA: TGTGCCAGCAGCGCCGGGACAGGGGACTATGGCTACACCTTC

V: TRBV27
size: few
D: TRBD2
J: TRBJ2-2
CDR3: CASSWGTSGNTGELFF
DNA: TGTGCCAGCAGTTGGGGGACTAGCGGGAACACCGGGGAGCTGTTTTTT

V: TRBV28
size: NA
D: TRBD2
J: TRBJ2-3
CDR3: CASRTPGGFSAQYF
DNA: TGTGCCAGCAGGACTCCCGGGGGGTTTTCGGCGCAGTATTTT

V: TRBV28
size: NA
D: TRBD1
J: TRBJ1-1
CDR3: CASSSLTGVNTEAFF
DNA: TGTGCCAGCAGTTCCCTGACAGGGGTTAACACTGAAGCTTTCTTT

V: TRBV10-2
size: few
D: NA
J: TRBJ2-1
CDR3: CASSGAGERSVEQFF
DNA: TGCGCCAGCAGTGGTGCAGGGGAGAGGAGCGTTGAGCAGTTCTTC

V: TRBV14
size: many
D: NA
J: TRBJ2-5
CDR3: CASSQDLAQTQYF
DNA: TGTGCCAGCAGCCAAGACTTGGCTCAGACCCAGTACTTC

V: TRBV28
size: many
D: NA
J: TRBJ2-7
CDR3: CASSLSTHEQYF
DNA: TGTGCCAGCAGTTTGTCCACTCACGAGCAGTACTTC

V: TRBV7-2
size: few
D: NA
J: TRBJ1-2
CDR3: CASSLVRGGEGGYGYTF
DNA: TGTGCCAGCAGCTTAGTAAGGGGGGGAGAGGGAGGTTATGGCTACACCTTC

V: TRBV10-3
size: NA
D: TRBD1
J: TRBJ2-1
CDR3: CATWTGVVNEQFF
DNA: TGTGCCACCTGGACAGGGGTAGTGAATGAGCAGTTCTTC

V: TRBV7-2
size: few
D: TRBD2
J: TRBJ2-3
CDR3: CASSTRLAGRGTDTQYF
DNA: TGTGCCAGCAGCACCCGACTAGCGGGAAGGGGCACAGATACGCAGTATTTT

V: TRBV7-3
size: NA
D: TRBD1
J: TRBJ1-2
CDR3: CASSRGQNYGYTF
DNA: TGTGCCAGCAGCAGGGGACAGAACTATGGCTACACCTTC

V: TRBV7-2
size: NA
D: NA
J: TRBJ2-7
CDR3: CASSLGAGKGYEQYF
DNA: TGTGCCAGCAGCCTTGGCGCGGGGAAGGGCTACGAGCAGTACTTC

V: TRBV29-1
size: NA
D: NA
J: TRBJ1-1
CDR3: CSVGTALLGDAFF
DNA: TGCAGCGTTGGGACAGCCCTTCTCGGGGACGCTTTCTTT

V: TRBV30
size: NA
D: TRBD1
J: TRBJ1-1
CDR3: CAWSVIDRENTEAFF
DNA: TGTGCCTGGAGTGTTATCGACAGGGAGAACACTGAAGCTTTCTTT